This T cell receptor beta chain was found in a study of cytomegalovirus exposure and HLA in healthy donors. Regarding this clone: What it binds is unknown.

General study results and limits: According to an earlier analysis, most TCR beta V segments yielded productive rearrangements about 90% or about 30% of the time. For most TCR sequences rarity was the rule, although some public TCRs occurred in many donors. The study listed 164 cytomegalovirus-associated TCR beta chains.

CDR3 length: 15 residues. The V segment lost 5 bases and the J segment 4 bases; nucleotides outside the gene matches: 6. The germline CDR1 and CDR2 sequences are LNHDA and SQIVND (reference sequence). Both 60 Vbeta primers and 13 Jbeta primers went into the PCR. The protocol was immunoSEQ multiplex PCR, while the TCRdb copy is restricted to in-frame clones and leaves out a portion. Among about 200,000 clones listed, roughly 85% were seen once. The chain links TRBV19 to TRBJ2-2; 8 bases line up with TRBD2. The sequencing input was PBMCs. The sequence derives from a man aged 18 to 35 in good health and CMV-seronegative. CDR3 loop: CASSQKRESTGELFF. The DNA of the CDR3 is TGTGCCAGTAGTCAGAAGCGGGAGAGCACCGGGGAGCTGTTTTTT.